This TCR beta chain was captured by sequencing in a study of T cell changes during pregnancy in multiple sclerosis. The repertoire was sequenced with immunoSEQ multiplex PCR; TCRdb's copy has only in-frame clones and lacks some. In the table there are tens of thousands of clones, approximately 90% of which are singletons. This CDR3 is 11 amino acids long. Germline V gives CDR1 DFQATT, CDR2 SNEGSKA (reference sequence). The V end was cut by 3 bases, the J end by 8 bases, with 10 bases between. The chain has TRBV20-1 and TRBJ2-5; D ambiguous. The clonotype was recovered from a female donor with multiple sclerosis, enrolled in a pregnancy study. The sequenced sample was CD4+ T cells from peripheral blood mononuclear cells, obtained after pregnancy. CDR3 coding DNA: TGCAGTGCTAGTATGGGCGAAACCCAGTACTTC. Translated: CSASMGETQYF.